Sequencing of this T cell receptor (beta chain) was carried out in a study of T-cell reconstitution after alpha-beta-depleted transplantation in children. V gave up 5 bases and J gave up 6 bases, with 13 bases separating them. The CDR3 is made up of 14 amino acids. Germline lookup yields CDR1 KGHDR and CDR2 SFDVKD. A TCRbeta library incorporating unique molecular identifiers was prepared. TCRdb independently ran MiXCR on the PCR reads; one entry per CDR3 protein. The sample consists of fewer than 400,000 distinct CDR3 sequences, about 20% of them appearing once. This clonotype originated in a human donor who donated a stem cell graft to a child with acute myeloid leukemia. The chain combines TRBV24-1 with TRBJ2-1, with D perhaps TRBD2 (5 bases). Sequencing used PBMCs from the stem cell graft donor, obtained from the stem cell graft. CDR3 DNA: TGTGCCACCAGTGGGGCTCCCGCGGGCAATGAGCAGTTCTTC. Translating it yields CATSGAPAGNEQFF.